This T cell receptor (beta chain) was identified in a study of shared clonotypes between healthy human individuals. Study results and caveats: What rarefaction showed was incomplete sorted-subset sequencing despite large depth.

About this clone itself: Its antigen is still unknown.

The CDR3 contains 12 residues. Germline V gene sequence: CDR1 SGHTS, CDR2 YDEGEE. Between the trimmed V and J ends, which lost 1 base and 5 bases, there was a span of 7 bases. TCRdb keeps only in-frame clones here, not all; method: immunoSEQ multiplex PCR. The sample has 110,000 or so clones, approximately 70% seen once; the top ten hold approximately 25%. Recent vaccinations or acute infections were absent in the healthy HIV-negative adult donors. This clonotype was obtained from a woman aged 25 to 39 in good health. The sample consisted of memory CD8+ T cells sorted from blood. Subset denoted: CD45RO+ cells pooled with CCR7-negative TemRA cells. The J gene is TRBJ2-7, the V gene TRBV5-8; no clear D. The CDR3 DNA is TGTGCCAGCAGCTTGCGAGCCGACGAGCAGTACTTC. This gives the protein CASSLRADEQYF.